These 5 T cell receptor beta chains were all obtained from the same sample, sequenced in a study of T cell responses to AZD1222 COVID-19 vaccine. Measured with immunoSEQ multiplex PCR; TCRdb has only the in-frame clones, and not every one. The data contain about 120,000 clones, 88% of them singletons. This specimen consisted of peripheral blood, obtained on day 0 of AZD1222 vaccination. These receptors were obtained from an adult in good health.

The CDR3 spells CASSYGASREQYF. CDR3 nucleotide sequence: TGTGCCAGCAGCTACGGTGCCTCAAGGGAGCAGTACTTC. This chain links TRBV7-9 with TRBJ2-7; D gene unclear. CDR3 length equals 13 residues. Per the germline V gene, CDR1 is SEHNR and CDR2 is FQNEAQ (reference sequence). V was trimmed by 4 bases and J by 7 bases, leaving 14 bases between them.

V is TRBV1 and J is TRBJ2-3; the table's D call of TRBD2 was not tested on the DNA. TRBV1 is annotated as a pseudogene. The CDR3 has 14 amino acids. The CDR3: CTSSPAGRGDTQYF. As DNA, the CDR3 is TGCACCAGCAGCCCCGCAGGGAGGGGAGATACGCAGTATTTT.

The chain recombines TRBV29-1 with TRBJ2-7, with 8 bases fitting TRBD1. This CDR3 has 11 amino acids. The V segment lost 6 bases and the J segment 6 bases; nucleotides outside the gene matches: 4. In germline, CDR1 is SQVTM, CDR2 ANQGSEA. CDR3 in amino acids: CSVRTGPEQYF. For the CDR3, the DNA is TGCAGCGTCCGGACAGGGCCCGAGCAGTACTTC.

The gene calls are TRBV3-1 (or the pseudogene TRBV3-2) and TRBJ1-2, with 10 bases identical to TRBD1. The CDR3 runs 13 residues. Looked up from germline, CDR1 is LGHDT and CDR2 is YNNKEL (reference sequence). With V trimmed by 5 bases and J by 8 bases, 5 bases remained unmatched. In DNA form, the CDR3 reads TGTGCCAGCAGCTTCGACAGGGGGCGGGGCTACACCTTC. It translates to CASSFDRGRGYTF.

The gene calls are TRBV7-9 and TRBJ2-1; a weak D match, TRBD1 (6 bases). This CDR3 is built from 14 residues. Per the germline V gene, CDR1 is SEHNR and CDR2 is FQNEAQ (reference sequence). V was pared by 1 base and J by 3 bases, with 7 bases between. This CDR3 reads CASSLEQGYNEQFF. In nucleotides, the CDR3 is TGTGCCAGCAGCTTAGAACAGGGCTACAATGAGCAGTTCTTC.